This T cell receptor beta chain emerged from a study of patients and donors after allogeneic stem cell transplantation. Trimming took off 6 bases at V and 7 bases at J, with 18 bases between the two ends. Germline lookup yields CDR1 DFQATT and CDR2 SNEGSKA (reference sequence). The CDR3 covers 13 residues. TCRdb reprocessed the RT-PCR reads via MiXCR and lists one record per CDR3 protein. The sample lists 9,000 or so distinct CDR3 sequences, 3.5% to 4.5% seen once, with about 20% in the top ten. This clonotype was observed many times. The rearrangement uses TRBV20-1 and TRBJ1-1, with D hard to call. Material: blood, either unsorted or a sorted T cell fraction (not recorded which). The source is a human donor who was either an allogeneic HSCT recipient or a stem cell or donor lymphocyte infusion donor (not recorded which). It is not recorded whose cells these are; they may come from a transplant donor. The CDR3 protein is CSATPGPPYEAFF. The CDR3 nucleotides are TGCAGTGCCACCCCCGGGCCGCCTTATGAAGCTTTCTTT.